This T cell receptor beta chain was observed in a study of blood T cell repertoires in COVID-19. Whole-study context: Samples representing acute and convalescent COVID-19 were sourced from the United States, Italy and Spain. In each case, the material was cDNA or gDNA derived from T cells, B-cell-depleted T cells, or PBMCs.

CDR1 and CDR2 from the germline V gene are SQVTM and ANQGSEA. The V end was cut by 2 bases, the J end by 0 bases, with 11 bases between. The CDR3 contains 14 residues. Original handling: Estimation of nucleated cell counts was performed using reference gene primer amplification. Generated by immunoSEQ multiplex PCR, the TCRdb table keeps only in-frame clones and is missing some. That table furnishes V, J and clone size, whereas the DNA furnished D and trimming. This sample has over 200,000 clones, with about 88% found just once. The receptor's source is a man aged 40-55 years with active or convalescent COVID-19. V usage is TRBV29-1 and J usage is TRBJ2-7; D may be TRBD1 (5 bases). Sample: peripheral blood. The CDR3 region has the DNA TGCAGCGTTGAAACTGGGGCTACCTCCTACGAGCAGTACTTC. The encoded protein is CSVETGATSYEQYF.